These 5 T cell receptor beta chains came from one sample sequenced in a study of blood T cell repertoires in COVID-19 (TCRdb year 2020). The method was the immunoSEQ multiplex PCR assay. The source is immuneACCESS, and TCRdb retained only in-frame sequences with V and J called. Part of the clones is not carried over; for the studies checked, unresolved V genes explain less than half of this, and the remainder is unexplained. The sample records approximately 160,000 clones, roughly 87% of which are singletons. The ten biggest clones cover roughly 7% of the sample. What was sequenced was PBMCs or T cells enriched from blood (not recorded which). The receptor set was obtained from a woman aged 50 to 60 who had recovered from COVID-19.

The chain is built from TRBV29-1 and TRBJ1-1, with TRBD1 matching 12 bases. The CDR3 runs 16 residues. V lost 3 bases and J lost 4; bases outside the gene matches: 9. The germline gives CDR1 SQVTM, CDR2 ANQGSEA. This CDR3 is CSVDWGQGAGGTEAFF. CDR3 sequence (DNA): TGCAGCGTTGATTGGGGACAGGGGGCCGGGGGCACTGAAGCTTTCTTT.

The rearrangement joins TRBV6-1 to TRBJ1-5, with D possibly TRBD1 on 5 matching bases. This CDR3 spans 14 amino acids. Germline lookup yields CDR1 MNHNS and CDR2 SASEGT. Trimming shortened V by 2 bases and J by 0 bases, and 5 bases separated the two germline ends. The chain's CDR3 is CASSEQGSNQPQHF. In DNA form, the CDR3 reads TGTGCCAGCAGTGAACAGGGTAGCAATCAGCCCCAGCATTTT.

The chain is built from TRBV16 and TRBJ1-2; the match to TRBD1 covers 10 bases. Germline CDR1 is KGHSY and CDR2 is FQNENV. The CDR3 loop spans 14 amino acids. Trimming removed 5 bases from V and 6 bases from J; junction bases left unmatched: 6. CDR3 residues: CASSTQGQGHGYTF. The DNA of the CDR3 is TGTGCCAGCAGCACCCAGGGACAGGGGCATGGCTACACCTTC.

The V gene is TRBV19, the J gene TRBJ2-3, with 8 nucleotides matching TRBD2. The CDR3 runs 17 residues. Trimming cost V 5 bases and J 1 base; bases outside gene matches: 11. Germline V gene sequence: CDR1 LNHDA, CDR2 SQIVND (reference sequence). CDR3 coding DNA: TGTGCCAGTAGTCCGCTTGAGGCGGGAGGTGGCACAGATACGCAGTATTTT. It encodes CASSPLEAGGGTDTQYF.

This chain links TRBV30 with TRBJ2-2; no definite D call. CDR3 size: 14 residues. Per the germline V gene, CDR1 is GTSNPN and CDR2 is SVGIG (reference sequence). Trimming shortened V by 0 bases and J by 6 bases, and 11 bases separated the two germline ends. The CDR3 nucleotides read TGTGCCTGGAGTGTAAGCCCGCTGGCCGGGGAGCTGTTTTTT. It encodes CAWSVSPLAGELFF.